This T cell receptor beta chain was retrieved from a study of blood T cell repertoires in COVID-19. Study in general: Sites across the United States, Italy and Spain contributed samples from acute and convalescent COVID-19.

Unmatched junction bases numbered 1, after V lost 2 bases and J lost 0 bases. This CDR3 spans 15 amino acids. Germline V gives CDR1 SGHNT, CDR2 YYREEE (reference sequence). Profiled with immunoSEQ multiplex PCR; TCRdb holds only in-frame clones, not every one. Of under 35,000 clones detected, about 87% appear once; the ten largest clones hold 14%. Sequenced material: peripheral blood. The receptor comes from a man in his sixties with active COVID-19. This sequence joins TRBV5-4 and TRBJ2-2; 7 nucleotides match TRBD2. The DNA of the CDR3 is TGTGCCAGCAGCTTCGGACTAGCGAACACCGGGGAGCTGTTTTTT. It yields the protein CASSFGLANTGELFF.